This T cell receptor beta chain was captured by sequencing in a study of blood T cell repertoires in COVID-19. Study overall: Samples taken during acute and convalescent COVID-19 were collected in the United States, Italy and Spain. Nucleic acid was either cDNA or gDNA, and it came from T cells, B-cell-depleted T cells, or PBMCs.

In this sample, this clone turned up once. As processed by the authors: Reference gene primers were amplified, and this amplification served to estimate nucleated cell counts. TCRdb's copy holds only in-frame clones and misses some; the assay was immunoSEQ multiplex PCR. That table supplies the V and J calls and clone size; D and trimming were determined from the DNA. The data contain 110,000 or so clones, around 80% of them singletons. The sequencing input was peripheral blood. The source of this sequence is a human donor in a cohort sampled during active or convalescent COVID-19.

CDR3 sequence: CASSIAGTDTDTQYF. The DNA for the CDR3 is TGTGCCAGTAGTATAGCGGGGACAGACACAGATACGCAGTATTTT. The rearrangement uses TRBV19 and TRBJ2-3; 7 bases agree with TRBD1. V shed 1 base, J shed 2 bases, and the junction held 3 bases outside the gene matches. Germline V gene lookup returns CDR1 LNHDA and CDR2 SQIVND (reference sequence). CDR3 length: 15 amino acids.